This is a list of T cell receptor beta chains from one sample in a study of CD8 T cells in Susac syndrome. A single record per CDR3 protein comes from TCRdb applying MiXCR to the immunoSEQ multiplex PCR reads. Here the sample spans about 140,000 distinct CDR3 sequences, about 95% being singletons. Sequences were obtained from CD4+ T cells from PBMCs. These receptors all come from a human donor with Susac syndrome. Both conserved end residues are part of each CDR3.

v_gene: TRBV6-5
j_gene: TRBJ2-4
CDR3aa: CASSFTEGAKNIQYF

v_gene: TRBV30
j_gene: TRBJ1-1
CDR3aa: CACRGNTEAFF

v_gene: TRBV15
j_gene: TRBJ2-7
CDR3aa: CATSRDSWVEQYF

v_gene: TRBV7-2
j_gene: TRBJ2-7
CDR3aa: CASSSPRRTSGGASGEQYF

v_gene: TRBV28
j_gene: TRBJ2-1
CDR3aa: CASRRMGIEFF

v_gene: TRBV6-5
j_gene: TRBJ2-7
CDR3aa: CASSSRSYEQYF

v_gene: TRBV20-1
j_gene: TRBJ2-7
CDR3aa: CSARGQGGHEQYF

v_gene: TRBV7-8
j_gene: TRBJ2-6
CDR3aa: CASSLVVRTGSSGANVLTF

v_gene: TRBV5-1
j_gene: TRBJ2-5
CDR3aa: CASSFGSSGTGETQYF

v_gene: TRBV21-1
j_gene: TRBJ1-6
CDR3aa: CATSQGQISSRGLIPLHF

v_gene: TRBV4-3
j_gene: TRBJ2-7
CDR3aa: CASSQVSLGAGTVHEQYF

v_gene: TRBV20-1
j_gene: TRBJ2-5
CDR3aa: CSAPTGGKETQYF

v_gene: TRBV28
j_gene: TRBJ1-6
CDR3aa: CASSLPTGARGSPLHF

v_gene: TRBV12-3/TRBV12-4
j_gene: TRBJ1-6
CDR3aa: CASSPQGNSPLHF

v_gene: TRBV3-1
j_gene: TRBJ1-2
CDR3aa: CASSPGTFRGYTF